This TCR beta chain was captured by sequencing in a study of T cells in Graves' hyperthyroidism and ophthalmopathy. There were TCR beta CDR3 regions amplified from RNA transcripts. RT-PCR in the first round (using the HTBI primer set) targeted the TCR CDR3. TCRdb fed the multiplex PCR reads into MiXCR, producing one record per CDR3 protein. The top ten clones hold about a sixth of a sample with approximately 720,000 distinct CDR3 sequences, 18% of them seen once. Trimming pared 5 bases from V and 10 bases from J, leaving 17 bases between. The CDR3 contains 14 residues. Germline CDR1 is SGHVS and CDR2 is FQNEAQ. Patients showing uncontrolled infection, other autoimmune disease, pregnancy or lactation were ineligible.

The V call is TRBV7-8, the J call TRBJ1-4; possibly TRBD1 for D (5 bases). The sample comprised blood. This receptor was taken from a woman in her forties or fifties with Graves' hyperthyroidism that later progressed to Graves' ophthalmopathy. CDR3 loop: CASSTGTALGKLFF. CDR3 nucleotide sequence: TGTGCCAGCAGCACCGGGACGGCTTTAGGAAAACTGTTTTTT.